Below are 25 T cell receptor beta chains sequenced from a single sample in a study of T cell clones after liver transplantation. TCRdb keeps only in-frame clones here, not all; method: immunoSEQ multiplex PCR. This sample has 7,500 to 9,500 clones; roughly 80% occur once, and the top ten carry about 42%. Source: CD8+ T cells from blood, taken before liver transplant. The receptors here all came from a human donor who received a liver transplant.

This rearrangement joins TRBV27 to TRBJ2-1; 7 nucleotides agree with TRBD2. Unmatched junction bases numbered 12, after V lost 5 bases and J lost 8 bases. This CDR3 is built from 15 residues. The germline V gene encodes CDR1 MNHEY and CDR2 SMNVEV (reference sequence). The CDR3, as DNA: TGTGCCAGCAGTCCCCGGACTAGGGCCTTAGATGAGCAGTTCTTC. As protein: CASSPRTRALDEQFF.

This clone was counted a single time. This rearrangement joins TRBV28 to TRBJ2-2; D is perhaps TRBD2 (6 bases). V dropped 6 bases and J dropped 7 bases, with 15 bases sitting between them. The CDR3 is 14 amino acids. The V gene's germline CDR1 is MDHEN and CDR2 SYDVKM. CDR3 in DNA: TGTGCCAGCAGGGACCTCAGGGAGGACGGGGAGCTGTTTTTT. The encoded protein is CASRDLREDGELFF.

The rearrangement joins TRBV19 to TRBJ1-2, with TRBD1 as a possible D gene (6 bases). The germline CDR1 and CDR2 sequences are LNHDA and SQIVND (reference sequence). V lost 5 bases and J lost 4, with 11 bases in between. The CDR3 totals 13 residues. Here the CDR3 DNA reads TGTGCCAGTAGTTCGGACAGATTCTATGGCTACACCTTC. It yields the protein CASSSDRFYGYTF.

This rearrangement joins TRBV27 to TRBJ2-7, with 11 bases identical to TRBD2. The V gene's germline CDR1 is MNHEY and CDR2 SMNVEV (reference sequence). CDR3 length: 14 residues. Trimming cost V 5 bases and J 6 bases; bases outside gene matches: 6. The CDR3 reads CASSPLAGGPEQYF. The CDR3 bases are TGTGCCAGCAGTCCCCTAGCGGGGGGCCCCGAGCAGTACTTC.

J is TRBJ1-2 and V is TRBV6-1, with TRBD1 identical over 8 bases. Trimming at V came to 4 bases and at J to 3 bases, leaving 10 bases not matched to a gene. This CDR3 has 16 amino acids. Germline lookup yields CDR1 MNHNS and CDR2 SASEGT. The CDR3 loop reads CASSGVRGPRYYGYTF. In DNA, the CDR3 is TGTGCCAGCAGTGGTGTCAGGGGGCCCAGATACTATGGCTACACCTTC.

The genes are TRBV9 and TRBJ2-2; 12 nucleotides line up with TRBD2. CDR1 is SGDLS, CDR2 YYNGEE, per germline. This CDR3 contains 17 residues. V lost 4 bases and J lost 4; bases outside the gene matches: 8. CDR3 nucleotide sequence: TGTGCCAGCAGCTCACCCGGGACTAGCGGGTCCACCGGGGAGCTGTTTTTT. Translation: CASSSPGTSGSTGELFF.

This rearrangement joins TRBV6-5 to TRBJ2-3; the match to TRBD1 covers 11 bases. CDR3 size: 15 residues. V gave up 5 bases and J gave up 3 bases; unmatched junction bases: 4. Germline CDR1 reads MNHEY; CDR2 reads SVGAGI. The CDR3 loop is CASSSGTGGTDTQYF. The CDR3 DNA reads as TGTGCCAGCAGTAGTGGGACAGGGGGAACAGATACGCAGTATTTT.

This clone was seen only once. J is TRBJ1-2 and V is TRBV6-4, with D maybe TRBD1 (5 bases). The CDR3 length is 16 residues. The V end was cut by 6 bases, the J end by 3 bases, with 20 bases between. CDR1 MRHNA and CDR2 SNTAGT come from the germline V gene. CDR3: CASRETGGWDYYGYTF. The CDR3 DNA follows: TGTGCCAGCAGAGAGACTGGGGGTTGGGACTACTATGGCTACACCTTC.

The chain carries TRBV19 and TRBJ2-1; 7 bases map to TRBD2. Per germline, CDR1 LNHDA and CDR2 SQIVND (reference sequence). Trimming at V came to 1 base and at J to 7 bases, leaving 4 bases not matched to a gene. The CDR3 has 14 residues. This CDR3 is CASSIGQGGNEQFF. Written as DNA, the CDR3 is TGTGCCAGTAGTATAGGTCAGGGAGGGAATGAGCAGTTCTTC.

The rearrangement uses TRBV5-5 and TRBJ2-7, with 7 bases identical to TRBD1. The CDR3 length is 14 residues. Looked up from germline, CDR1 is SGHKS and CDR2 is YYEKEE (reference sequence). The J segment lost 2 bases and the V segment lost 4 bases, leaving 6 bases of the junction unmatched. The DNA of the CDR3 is TGTGCCAGCAGCAAAAGACAGGGCCCCTACGAGCAGTACTTC. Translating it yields CASSKRQGPYEQYF.

CDR3 bases: TGTGCCTGGAGTGTAGAACAGGGGGACGGCTACACCTTC. Translating it yields CAWSVEQGDGYTF. The chain uses TRBV30 and TRBJ1-2; 8 bases line up with TRBD1. The trim removed 0 bases at V and 8 bases at J, leaving 5 bases unmatched. Germline V gene sequence: CDR1 GTSNPN, CDR2 SVGIG (reference sequence). The CDR3 extends over 13 amino acids.

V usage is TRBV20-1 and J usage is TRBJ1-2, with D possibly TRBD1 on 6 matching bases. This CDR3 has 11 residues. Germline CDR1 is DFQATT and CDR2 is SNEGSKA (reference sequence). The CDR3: CSVRGGYGYTF. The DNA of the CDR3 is TGCAGCGTCAGGGGTGGCTATGGCTACACCTTC.

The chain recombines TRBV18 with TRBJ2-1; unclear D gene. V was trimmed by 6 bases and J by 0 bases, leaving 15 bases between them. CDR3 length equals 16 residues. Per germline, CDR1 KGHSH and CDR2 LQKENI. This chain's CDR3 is CASSFFDRGSYNEQFF. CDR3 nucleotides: TGTGCCAGCTCCTTCTTCGATCGCGGCTCCTACAATGAGCAGTTCTTC. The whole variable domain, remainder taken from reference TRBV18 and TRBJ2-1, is NAGVMQNPRHLVRRRGQEARLRCSPMKGHSHVYWYRQLPEEGLKFMVYLQKENIIDESGMPKERFSAEFPKEGPSILRIQQVVRGDSAAYFCASSFFDRGSYNEQFFGPGTRLTVL.

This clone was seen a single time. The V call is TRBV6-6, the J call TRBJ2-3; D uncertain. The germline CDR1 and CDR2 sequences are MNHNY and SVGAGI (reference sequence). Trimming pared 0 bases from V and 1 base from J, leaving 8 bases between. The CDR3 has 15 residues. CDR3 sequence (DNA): TGTGCCAGCAGTTACTCGATCCAGGGCACAGATACGCAGTATTTT. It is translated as CASSYSIQGTDTQYF.

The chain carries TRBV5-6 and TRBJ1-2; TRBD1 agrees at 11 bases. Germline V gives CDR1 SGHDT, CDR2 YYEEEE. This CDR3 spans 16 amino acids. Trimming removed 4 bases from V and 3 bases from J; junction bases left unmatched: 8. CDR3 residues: CASSTSGTGGHYGYTF. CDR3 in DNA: TGTGCCAGCAGCACTTCCGGGACAGGGGGACACTATGGCTACACCTTC.

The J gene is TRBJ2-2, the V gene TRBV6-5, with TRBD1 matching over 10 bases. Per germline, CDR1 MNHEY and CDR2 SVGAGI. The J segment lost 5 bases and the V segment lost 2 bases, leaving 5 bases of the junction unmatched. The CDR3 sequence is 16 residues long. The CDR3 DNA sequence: TGTGCCAGCAGTTACGGTGGGACAGGGGTTACCGGGGAGCTGTTTTTT. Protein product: CASSYGGTGVTGELFF.

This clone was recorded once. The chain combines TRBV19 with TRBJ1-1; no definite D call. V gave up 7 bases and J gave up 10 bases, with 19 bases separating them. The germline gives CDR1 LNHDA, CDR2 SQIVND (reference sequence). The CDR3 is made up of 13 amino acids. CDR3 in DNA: TGTGCCAGTACTTCTAGAGGAGGGCTCGGAGCTTTCTTT. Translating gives CASTSRGGLGAFF.

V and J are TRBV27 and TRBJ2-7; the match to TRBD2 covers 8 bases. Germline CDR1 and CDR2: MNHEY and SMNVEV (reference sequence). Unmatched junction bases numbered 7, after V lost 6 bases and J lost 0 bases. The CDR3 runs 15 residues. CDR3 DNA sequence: TGTGCCAGCAGCCCGGGGGGGGCCTTCTCCTACGAGCAGTACTTC. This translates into CASSPGGAFSYEQYF.

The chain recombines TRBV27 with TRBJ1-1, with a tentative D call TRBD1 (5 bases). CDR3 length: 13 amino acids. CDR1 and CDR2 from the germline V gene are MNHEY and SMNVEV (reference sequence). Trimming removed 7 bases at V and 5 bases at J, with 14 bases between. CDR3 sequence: CASTGGGDTEAFF. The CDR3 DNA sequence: TGTGCCAGCACCGGGGGTGGGGATACTGAAGCTTTCTTT.

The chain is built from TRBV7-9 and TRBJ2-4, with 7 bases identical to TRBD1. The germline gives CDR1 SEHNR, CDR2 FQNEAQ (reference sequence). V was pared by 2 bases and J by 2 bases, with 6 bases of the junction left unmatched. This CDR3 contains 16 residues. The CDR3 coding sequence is TGTGCCAGCAGCTTACAACTGACAGGGACCAAAAACATTCAGTACTTC. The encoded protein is CASSLQLTGTKNIQYF.

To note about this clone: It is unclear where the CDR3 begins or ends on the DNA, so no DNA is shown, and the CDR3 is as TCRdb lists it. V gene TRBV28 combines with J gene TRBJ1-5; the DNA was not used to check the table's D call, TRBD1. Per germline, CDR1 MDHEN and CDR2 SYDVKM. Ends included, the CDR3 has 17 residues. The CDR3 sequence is CASSFGPGRDTNQPQHF.

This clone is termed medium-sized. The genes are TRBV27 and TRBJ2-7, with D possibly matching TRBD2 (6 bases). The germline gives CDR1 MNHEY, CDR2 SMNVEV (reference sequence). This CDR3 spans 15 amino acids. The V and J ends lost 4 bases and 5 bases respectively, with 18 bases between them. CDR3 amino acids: CASSSSSWRGHEQYF. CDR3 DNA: TGTGCCAGCAGTTCCTCGTCCTGGCGGGGCCACGAGCAGTACTTC.

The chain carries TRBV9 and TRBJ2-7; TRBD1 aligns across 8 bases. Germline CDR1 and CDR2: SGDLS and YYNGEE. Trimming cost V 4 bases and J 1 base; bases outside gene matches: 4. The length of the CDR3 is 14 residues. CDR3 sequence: CASSSGGGSYEQYF. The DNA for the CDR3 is TGTGCCAGCAGCTCAGGGGGCGGATCCTACGAGCAGTACTTC.

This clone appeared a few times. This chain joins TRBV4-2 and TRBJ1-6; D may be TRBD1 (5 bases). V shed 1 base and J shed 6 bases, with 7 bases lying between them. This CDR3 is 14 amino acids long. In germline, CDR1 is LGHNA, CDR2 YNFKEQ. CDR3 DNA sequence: TGTGCCAGCAGCCAAGTCCAGGGTAATTCACCCCTCCACTTT. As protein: CASSQVQGNSPLHF.

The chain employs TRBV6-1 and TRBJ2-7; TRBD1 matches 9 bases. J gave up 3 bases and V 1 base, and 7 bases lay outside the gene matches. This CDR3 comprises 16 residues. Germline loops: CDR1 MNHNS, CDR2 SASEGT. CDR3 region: CASSEEGQGGGYEQYF. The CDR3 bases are TGTGCCAGCAGTGAAGAGGGACAGGGAGGGGGCTACGAGCAGTACTTC.